The clone carrying this TCR beta chain has a handful of counts. Germline V CDR1 and CDR2: MNHEY, SMNVEV (reference sequence). V shed 6 bases and J 2 bases; nucleotides not matched to a gene: 8. The CDR3 sequence is 16 residues long. The sample originates from a study of identical twins. From the 5' RACE reads, TCRdb called clonotypes with MiXCR, one entry per CDR3 protein. The profile shows some 760,000 distinct CDR3 sequences, roughly 18% of them singletons. This sample was also put to use in a study of T cells expressing NK-cell markers.

The rearrangement links TRBV27 to TRBJ1-5; 9 bases align to TRBD1. The sequenced sample consisted of PBMCs. The clonotype originates from a woman younger than 30 in good health. The CDR3 is CASRREQGAGNQPQHF. CDR3 nucleotides: TGTGCCAGCAGACGGGAACAGGGGGCGGGCAATCAGCCCCAGCATTTT.